The 20 T cell receptor beta chains below come from one sample, sequenced in a study of radiotherapy plus CTLA-4 blockade in lung cancer. Only in-frame clones appear in the TCRdb table, and some are missing; sequencing was by immunoSEQ multiplex PCR. Of 45,000 to 55,000 clones listed, roughly 80% are singletons. Sequencing used peripheral blood, obtained from a patient treated with radiotherapy plus ipilimumab. All receptors derive from a human donor with non-small cell lung cancer who had a partial response to radiotherapy plus ipilimumab.

The V and J genes are TRBV5-1 and TRBJ1-4; unclear D gene. CDR1 and CDR2 from the germline V gene are SGHRS and YFSETQ. The V and J ends lost 5 bases and 0 bases respectively, with 11 bases between them. The CDR3 extends over 15 amino acids. In nucleotides, the CDR3 is TGCGCCAGCAGGGTCGAGGGCTCAACTAATGAAAAACTGTTTTTT. It yields the protein CASRVEGSTNEKLFF.

The genes are TRBV2 and TRBJ1-1; 7 positions agree with TRBD1. The CDR3 sequence is 15 residues long. Per germline, CDR1 SNHLY and CDR2 FYNNEI. V gave up 1 base and J gave up 1 base; unmatched junction bases: 3. CDR3 coding DNA: TGTGCCAGCAGTGAAGAAGGGACAGCGAACACTGAAGCTTTCTTT. Translating gives CASSEEGTANTEAFF.

This sequence joins TRBV5-1 and TRBJ1-1, with D uncertain. V was clipped by 5 bases and J by 7 bases, with 15 bases between them. Germline-derived CDR1 and CDR2 are SGHRS and YFSETQ. The CDR3 extends over 13 amino acids. Here the CDR3 reads CASSLSNEGEAFF. CDR3 in DNA: TGCGCCAGCAGTCTCTCTAACGAGGGTGAAGCTTTCTTT.

V gene TRBV5-8 combines with J gene TRBJ1-1; D unresolved. CDR1 is SGHTS and CDR2 is YDEGEE in the germline V gene. The CDR3 has 15 residues. Trimming took off 3 bases at V and 0 bases at J, with 12 bases between the two ends. In DNA form, the CDR3 reads TGTGCCAGCAGCTCCCCCGGGGATGTGAACACTGAAGCTTTCTTT. It specifies CASSSPGDVNTEAFF.

The J gene is TRBJ1-5, the V gene TRBV12-5, with a possible D match to TRBD1 (6 bases). This CDR3 contains 15 residues. V was shortened by 5 bases and J by 1 base, with 12 bases between the two germline ends. CDR1 and CDR2 from the germline V gene are LGHNT and FRNRAP. CDR3 amino acids: CASGPGGQSNQPQHF. For the CDR3, the DNA is TGTGCTAGTGGTCCCGGTGGACAGAGCAATCAGCCCCAGCATTTT.

The chain's CDR3 is CASSPDAGNTIYF. The CDR3 bases are TGTGCCAGCTCACCAGATGCGGGAAACACCATATATTTT. The chain uses TRBV18 and TRBJ1-3; D ambiguous. The length of the CDR3 is 13 residues. Germline-derived CDR1 and CDR2 are KGHSH and LQKENI. V was pared by 2 bases and J by 4 bases, with 6 bases between.

The chain is built from TRBV5-1 and TRBJ1-2; D is possibly TRBD1 (6 bases). V gave up 0 bases and J gave up 7 bases, with 16 bases separating them. CDR3 length: 15 amino acids. Germline CDR1 reads SGHRS; CDR2 reads YFSETQ. CDR3: CASSLDGQIPSGYTF. In DNA, the CDR3 is TGCGCCAGCAGCTTGGATGGACAGATTCCTTCTGGCTACACCTTC.

This chain joins TRBV7-6 and TRBJ2-1; a possible D gene is TRBD2 (5 bases). With 2 bases removed from V and 8 bases from J, the gap between germline ends came to 10 bases. The germline gives CDR1 SGHVS, CDR2 FNYEAQ. The CDR3 is 13 residues long. CDR3 sequence: CASSLNSGYEQFF. As DNA, the CDR3 is TGTGCCAGCAGCTTAAACTCGGGATATGAGCAGTTCTTC.

The chain is built from TRBV7-8 and TRBJ2-1, with 7 bases that match TRBD2. The trim removed 5 bases at V and 5 bases at J, leaving 9 bases unmatched. CDR1 is SGHVS and CDR2 is FQNEAQ in the germline V gene. The CDR3 is made up of 15 amino acids. CDR3 in amino acids: CASSVTSVPNNEQFF. The CDR3 coding sequence is TGTGCCAGCAGCGTTACTAGCGTACCTAACAATGAGCAGTTCTTC.

This clone was recorded only once. The rearrangement joins TRBV19 to TRBJ2-2; TRBD1 is a possible D gene (5 bases). V was clipped by 2 bases and J by 4 bases, with 8 bases between them. The CDR3 consists of 14 residues. Germline assignment: CDR1 LNHDA and CDR2 SQIVND (reference sequence). The CDR3 DNA sequence: TGTGCCAGTAGTATACGACAGACCACCGGGGAGCTGTTTTTT. It is translated as CASSIRQTTGELFF.

The CDR3 nucleotides read TGCAGTGTCAGGGCCCAATACGAGCAGTACTTC. It encodes CSVRAQYEQYF. The J gene is TRBJ2-7, the V gene TRBV20-1; a possible D gene is TRBD1 (5 bases). CDR3 length equals 11 residues. Per germline, CDR1 DFQATT and CDR2 SNEGSKA (reference sequence). Between the trimmed V and J ends, which lost 7 bases and 4 bases, there was a span of 11 bases.

For this clone: Other DNA sequences in the same sample also yield this CDR3. The chain couples TRBV5-1 to TRBJ2-2; D perhaps matches TRBD2 (7 bases). The CDR3 contains 15 residues. Germline V gene sequence: CDR1 SGHRS, CDR2 YFSETQ. Trimming took 0 bases from V and 5 from J, leaving 11 bases between them. The chain's CDR3 is CASSLVAGATGELFF. CDR3 bases: TGCGCCAGCAGCTTGGTGGCGGGGGCGACCGGGGAGCTGTTTTTT.

The chain joins TRBV7-2 to TRBJ2-7; TRBD1 might be the D (6 bases). This CDR3 region has 14 residues. V lost 5 bases and J 7 bases, leaving 18 bases between the germline ends. CDR1 and CDR2 (germline): SGHTA, FQGNSA. CDR3 bases: TGTGCCAGCAGCGGACGACAGGAGCTTGGGGAGCAGTACTTC. This sequence encodes CASSGRQELGEQYF. Complete variable domain (other parts from reference TRBV7-2 and TRBJ2-7): GAGVSQSPSNKVTEKGKDVELRCDPISGHTALYWYRQSLGQGLEFLIYFQGNSAPDKSGLPSDRFSAERTGGSVSTLTIQRTQQEDSAVYLCASSGRQELGEQYFGPGTRLTVT.

The chain joins TRBV10-3 to TRBJ2-7; 7 bases are a match to TRBD1. Per germline, CDR1 ENHRY and CDR2 SYGVKD. V shed 6 bases, J shed 4 bases, and the junction held 12 bases outside the gene matches. The CDR3 covers 15 residues. CDR3 region: CAISEGDRARYEQYF. CDR3 in DNA: TGTGCCATCAGCGAAGGCGACAGGGCCCGGTACGAGCAGTACTTC.

This clone was detected a few times. The V call is TRBV4-3, the J call TRBJ1-4; 7 nucleotides line up with TRBD1. CDR1 is LGHNA and CDR2 is YSLEER in the germline V gene. This CDR3 comprises 15 residues. V lost 2 bases to trimming and J lost 4 bases; unmatched junction nucleotides: 4. The CDR3 DNA follows: TGCGCCAGCAGCCAAAACAGGGGCCGTAATGAAAAACTGTTTTTT. The encoded protein is CASSQNRGRNEKLFF.

This chain joins TRBV4-2 and TRBJ1-4; 9 nucleotides align to TRBD1. Germline assignment: CDR1 LGHNA and CDR2 YNFKEQ. Trimming removed 1 base from V and 7 bases from J; junction bases left unmatched: 4. This CDR3 region has 15 residues. The CDR3 DNA reads as TGTGCCAGCAGCCAAGGGGACAGGGAGGGTGAAAAACTGTTTTTT. It is translated as CASSQGDREGEKLFF.

The V gene is TRBV7-3, the J gene TRBJ1-2; the match to TRBD1 covers 8 bases. Trimming removed 3 bases from V and 2 bases from J; junction bases left unmatched: 8. CDR1 is SGHTA, CDR2 FQGTGA, per germline. CDR3 length: 16 residues. The CDR3 nucleotides are TGTGCCAGCAGCTTGGCCCCCGGGACAGGAAACTATGGCTACACCTTC. This translates into CASSLAPGTGNYGYTF.

The V gene is TRBV6-1, the J gene TRBJ1-6; D is unclear. CDR3 length equals 16 residues. Per the germline V gene, CDR1 is MNHNS and CDR2 is SASEGT. The germline V and J ends were trimmed by 4 bases and 0 bases, with 10 bases remaining between them. CDR3 loop: CASSALTSSYNSPLHF. CDR3 coding DNA: TGTGCCAGCAGTGCCTTAACAAGCTCCTATAATTCACCCCTCCACTTT.

The rearrangement uses TRBV19 and TRBJ1-5, with 10 bases aligning to TRBD1. Germline V lookup: CDR1 LNHDA, CDR2 SQIVND (reference sequence). The CDR3 covers 17 residues. The junction had 8 bases not matched to a gene; V was cut back by 6 bases and J by 0 bases. The CDR3 nucleotides read TGTGCCAGTAGATCAGGGACAGGGGTTTATAGCAATCAGCCCCAGCATTTT. This encodes CASRSGTGVYSNQPQHF. Full variable domain (rest looked up from reference TRBV19 and TRBJ1-5): DGGITQSPKYLFRKEGQNVTLSCEQNLNHDAMYWYRQDPGQGLRLIYYSQIVNDFQKGDIAEGYSVSREKKESFPLTVTSAQKNPTAFYLCASRSGTGVYSNQPQHFGDGTRLSIL.

This clone has only a few counts. The rearrangement uses TRBV5-4 and TRBJ2-3, with 8 bases fitting TRBD2. CDR1 SGHNT and CDR2 YYREEE come from the germline V gene (reference sequence). CDR3 length: 15 residues. The trim removed 3 bases at V and 4 bases at J, leaving 7 bases unmatched. In DNA, the CDR3 is TGTGCCAGCAGCTCGCGGGGTAGCGGGGCAGATACGCAGTATTTT. It codes for CASSSRGSGADTQYF.